This T cell receptor (beta chain) was retrieved from a study of blood T cell repertoires in COVID-19. Germline loops: CDR1 SGHAT, CDR2 FQNNGV. This CDR3 has 13 amino acids. The V end lost 4 bases, the J end lost 3 bases, and 10 bases lay between the germline ends. Some clones are missing from TCRdb's copy, which holds only in-frame ones; the method was immunoSEQ multiplex PCR. The table shows about 250,000 clones, with 89% occurring only once. Source material: peripheral blood. This receptor was obtained from a woman aged 40 to 49 who had recovered from COVID-19. The chain combines TRBV11-2 with TRBJ2-7, with TRBD1 as a possible D gene (6 bases). The CDR3 sequence is CASSSGQLYEQYF. For the CDR3, the DNA is TGTGCCAGCAGCTCAGGACAGCTCTACGAGCAGTACTTC.